One sample yielded the 29 T cell receptor beta chains listed below, sequenced in a study of shared clonotypes between healthy human individuals. Method: immunoSEQ multiplex PCR; TCRdb's copy keeps in-frame clones and lacks some. The sample holds about 600,000 clones, roughly 97% seen once. Sequencing was performed on naive CD4+ T cells sorted from blood. The subset was: CD45RA+ positively selected. These receptors all stem from a woman in her twenties or thirties in good health.

V gene TRBV27 combines with J gene TRBJ2-2, with D possibly matching TRBD2 (6 bases). This CDR3 region has 14 residues. CDR1 MNHEY and CDR2 SMNVEV come from the germline V gene (reference sequence). Deletions cut 3 bases from V and 7 bases from J, with 12 bases between. The CDR3 loop reads CASSLRGGGGELFF. CDR3 in DNA: TGTGCCAGCAGTTTGCGGGGAGGCGGCGGGGAGCTGTTTTTT.

The genes are TRBV5-1 and TRBJ2-2; D not certain. This CDR3 contains 13 residues. The germline V and J ends were trimmed by 1 base and 3 bases, with 4 bases remaining between them. CDR1 and CDR2 from the germline V gene are SGHRS and YFSETQ. CDR3 bases: TGCGCCAGCAGCTTGATGGACACCGGGGAGCTGTTTTTT. Encoded protein: CASSLMDTGELFF.

V is TRBV10-3 and J is TRBJ1-5, with a tentative D call TRBD1 (5 bases). Germline-derived CDR1 and CDR2 are ENHRY and SYGVKD. Trimming cost V 10 bases and J 7 bases, with 20 bases left between them. The CDR3 is 14 amino acids. The CDR3 protein is CATKLGEFGQPQHF. CDR3 sequence (DNA): TGTGCCACCAAGTTAGGGGAGTTCGGACAGCCCCAGCATTTT.

The chain combines TRBV6-5 with TRBJ2-1; tentative D call: TRBD2 (5 bases). The V end was cut by 8 bases, the J end by 3 bases, with 11 bases between. CDR1 is MNHEY, CDR2 SVGAGI, per germline. This CDR3 has 13 amino acids. CDR3: CASRTGNYNEQFF. Written as DNA, the CDR3 is TGTGCCAGCCGGACGGGGAACTACAATGAGCAGTTCTTC.

The chain couples TRBV28 to TRBJ2-2; possible D gene TRBD1, 5 bases. The CDR3 is made up of 15 amino acids. Germline V gene lookup returns CDR1 MDHEN and CDR2 SYDVKM. Trimming removed 2 bases at V and 0 bases at J, with 7 bases between. Here the CDR3 reads CASSLRTSNTGELFF. CDR3 DNA: TGTGCCAGCAGTTTAAGGACATCGAACACCGGGGAGCTGTTTTTT.

V gene TRBV5-1 combines with J gene TRBJ1-1; 7 nucleotides match TRBD1. The trim removed 4 bases at V and 6 bases at J, leaving 3 bases unmatched. CDR1 and CDR2 from the germline V gene are SGHRS and YFSETQ. The CDR3 runs to 12 residues. As DNA, the CDR3 is TGCGCCAGCAGCCAAGACAGGGCTGAAGCTTTCTTT. Its translation is CASSQDRAEAFF.

V is TRBV28 and J is TRBJ2-4; D tentatively reads TRBD1 or TRBD2 (5 bases each). The CDR3 is 14 amino acids. Germline-derived CDR1 and CDR2 are MDHEN and SYDVKM. V was trimmed by 10 bases and J by 3 bases, leaving 16 bases between them. CDR3 DNA: TGTGCCACGTGGGACGACGGAGGCAAAAACATTCAGTACTTC. This sequence encodes CATWDDGGKNIQYF. Full variable domain (remainder filled in from reference TRBV28 and TRBJ2-4): DVKVTQSSRYLVKRTGEKVFLECVQDMDHENMFWYRQDPGLGLRLIYFSYDVKMKEKGDIPEGYSVSREKKERFSLILESASTNQTSMYLCATWDDGGKNIQYFGAGTRLSVL.

The chain links TRBV7-9 to TRBJ1-1; a weak D match, TRBD1 (6 bases). Germline CDR1 SEHNR, CDR2 FQNEAQ (reference sequence). The CDR3 extends over 16 amino acids. Deletions cut 5 bases from V and 1 base from J, with 17 bases between. The CDR3 reads CASSPSGGGENTEAFF. In nucleotides, the CDR3 is TGTGCCAGCAGCCCATCGGGGGGCGGGGAGAACACTGAAGCTTTCTTT.

The genes are TRBV5-1 and TRBJ2-2; D might be TRBD1 (5 bases). This CDR3 has 13 residues. Per the germline V gene, CDR1 is SGHRS and CDR2 is YFSETQ. V lost 6 bases and J 7 bases, leaving 13 bases between the germline ends. The CDR3 protein is CASKGGASGELFF. The CDR3 bases are TGCGCCAGCAAAGGTGGGGCTAGCGGGGAGCTGTTTTTT.

V is TRBV6-5 and J is TRBJ2-7, with unresolved D. The V end was cut by 0 bases, the J end by 2 bases, with 11 bases between. The CDR3 spans 15 residues. Looked up from germline, CDR1 is MNHEY and CDR2 is SVGAGI. The CDR3 loop is CASSYSGQLTYEQYF. In DNA, the CDR3 is TGTGCCAGCAGTTACTCTGGGCAGCTGACCTACGAGCAGTACTTC.

The chain combines TRBV28 with TRBJ1-5, with D perhaps TRBD1 (5 bases). V gave up 4 bases and J gave up 6 bases, with 19 bases separating them. Per the germline V gene, CDR1 is MDHEN and CDR2 is SYDVKM. The CDR3 consists of 16 residues. The CDR3 sequence: CASSSRDRRKGQPQHF. The CDR3 DNA reads as TGTGCCAGCAGTTCCCGGGACCGACGTAAAGGTCAGCCCCAGCATTTT.

This chain joins TRBV5-5 and TRBJ1-4; D ambiguous. The CDR3 spans 16 residues. The ends were cut back, 2 bases at V and 6 bases at J, with 17 bases in the middle. Looked up from germline, CDR1 is SGHKS and CDR2 is YYEKEE (reference sequence). The CDR3 DNA sequence: TGTGCCAGCAGCTTTTTCTCGGCCCCGCGGGATGAAAAACTGTTTTTT. Translation gives CASSFFSAPRDEKLFF.

J is TRBJ2-7 and V is TRBV30, with D perhaps TRBD1 or TRBD2 (5 bases each). V gave up 2 bases and J gave up 6 bases, with 14 bases separating them. This CDR3 is built from 13 residues. Germline CDR1 and CDR2: GTSNPN and SVGIG (reference sequence). The CDR3 here is CAWSPGHRGEQYF. In DNA form, the CDR3 reads TGTGCCTGGAGTCCGGGGCACCGCGGCGAGCAGTACTTC.

The V gene is TRBV7-8, the J gene TRBJ2-7, with 9 bases that match TRBD1. V lost 4 bases and J lost 4; bases outside the gene matches: 8. The CDR3 runs to 15 residues. The germline V gene encodes CDR1 SGHVS and CDR2 FQNEAQ. The CDR3 bases are TGTGCCAGCAGCTCCCGGGGACAGGGAGGATACGAGCAGTACTTC. Its translation: CASSSRGQGGYEQYF.

The chain joins TRBV27 to TRBJ2-1; D might be TRBD2 (6 bases). The germline CDR1 and CDR2 sequences are MNHEY and SMNVEV (reference sequence). Trimming shortened V by 1 base and J by 7 bases, and 8 bases separated the two germline ends. This CDR3 is built from 13 residues. CDR3 bases: TGTGCCAGCAGTTTATGGGGGGAGAATGAGCAGTTCTTC. This sequence encodes CASSLWGENEQFF.

This chain links TRBV14 with TRBJ2-6, with 7 bases aligning to TRBD1. V was pared by 4 bases and J by 0 bases, with 12 bases of the junction left unmatched. Looked up from germline, CDR1 is SGHDN and CDR2 is FVKESK. The CDR3 extends over 19 amino acids. CDR3 protein: CASSPMGWDSSSGANVLTF. As DNA, the CDR3 is TGTGCCAGCAGCCCTATGGGTTGGGACAGTAGCTCTGGGGCCAACGTCCTGACTTTC.

V usage is TRBV5-4 and J usage is TRBJ2-5; TRBD1 might be the D (6 bases). The germline V gene has CDR1 SGHNT and CDR2 YYREEE (reference sequence). Trimming pared 4 bases from V and 0 bases from J, leaving 13 bases between. The CDR3 is 15 amino acids. The DNA for the CDR3 is TGTGCCAGCAGCCCGACAGGAGTGTACCAAGAGACCCAGTACTTC. Translating gives CASSPTGVYQETQYF.

The genes are TRBV4-1 and TRBJ2-2; 10 bases map to TRBD2. The ends lost 3 bases at V and 6 bases at J; junction bases unmatched: 7. This CDR3 comprises 16 residues. Germline V CDR1 and CDR2: MGHRA, YSYEKL. In nucleotides, the CDR3 is TGCGCCAGCAGCCATGGGCTAGCGGGAGTGGCCGGGGAGCTGTTTTTT. Its protein product is CASSHGLAGVAGELFF.

CDR3 coding DNA: TGCGCCAGCAGCCCTTGGGGTGAGAATCAGCCCCAGCATTTT. Its protein is CASSPWGENQPQHF. V gene TRBV5-1 combines with J gene TRBJ1-5; D not certain. The CDR3 runs 14 residues. Trimming shortened V by 4 bases and J by 4 bases, and 12 bases separated the two germline ends. Germline lookup yields CDR1 SGHRS and CDR2 YFSETQ.

This clone was picked up one time. This chain connects TRBV11-3 to TRBJ2-7, with D perhaps matching TRBD1 (6 bases). This CDR3 is 14 amino acids long. V was pared by 5 bases and J by 1 base, with 12 bases between. The germline CDR1 and CDR2 sequences are SGHNT and YENEEA. The CDR3 bases are TGTGCCAGCAGCCCTAGGGGGAAATCCTACGAGCAGTACTTC. It encodes CASSPRGKSYEQYF.

J is TRBJ1-4 and V is TRBV7-2, with TRBD1 matching over 9 bases. V shed 1 base and J 11 bases; nucleotides not matched to a gene: 11. Germline V gene lookup returns CDR1 SGHTA and CDR2 FQGNSA. This CDR3 comprises 16 residues. The CDR3 sequence: CASSLGWGTGRDKLFF. For the CDR3, the DNA is TGTGCCAGCAGCTTAGGGTGGGGGACAGGGAGGGATAAACTGTTTTTT.

This chain uses TRBV11-2 with TRBJ2-5; D remains ambiguous. Germline V gene sequence: CDR1 SGHAT, CDR2 FQNNGV. This CDR3 has 12 residues. Between the trimmed V and J ends, which lost 5 bases and 5 bases, there was a span of 9 bases. The CDR3 here is CASSPAGETQYF. In DNA, the CDR3 is TGTGCCAGCAGCCCAGCCGGCGAGACCCAGTACTTC.

The CDR3 sequence is CASSIDDRGRREQYF. In DNA form, the CDR3 reads TGTGCCAGTAGTATAGACGACAGGGGGCGTCGCGAGCAGTACTTC. V usage is TRBV19 and J usage is TRBJ2-7, with TRBD1 matching 10 bases. Germline V gene sequence: CDR1 LNHDA, CDR2 SQIVND (reference sequence). J was trimmed by 6 bases and V by 0 bases; bases with no gene match: 5. The CDR3 is 15 residues long.

J is TRBJ2-2 and V is TRBV28, with 12 bases fitting TRBD2. Losses at the gene ends were 9 bases for V and 1 base for J; bases not matched to a gene: 15. Germline lookup yields CDR1 MDHEN and CDR2 SYDVKM. The CDR3 length is 19 residues. The CDR3 protein is CASEVTSGRIFGNTGELFF. The CDR3 DNA sequence: TGTGCCAGTGAAGTGACTAGCGGGAGAATTTTTGGGAACACCGGGGAGCTGTTTTTT.

The rearrangement joins TRBV10-1 to TRBJ2-7; 10 bases match TRBD2. The trim removed 2 bases at V and 2 bases at J, leaving 3 bases unmatched. The CDR3 length is 15 residues. Per the germline V gene, CDR1 is WNHNN and CDR2 is SYGVQD (reference sequence). CDR3 nucleotide sequence: TGCGCCAGCAGTGAGAGGACTAGCGGCCCCTACGAGCAGTACTTC. It is translated as CASSERTSGPYEQYF.

The chain couples TRBV11-2 to TRBJ2-3; D is perhaps TRBD2 (6 bases). Trimming took off 6 bases at V and 2 bases at J, with 15 bases between the two ends. This CDR3 has 15 residues. From germline, CDR1 is SGHAT and CDR2 FQNNGV. CDR3 in DNA: TGTGCCAGCAGACGCGGGACTGGAATCACAGATACGCAGTATTTT. It translates to CASRRGTGITDTQYF.

V gene TRBV11-2 combines with J gene TRBJ1-1; no definite D call. The CDR3 totals 14 residues. Germline V CDR1 and CDR2: SGHAT, FQNNGV. Trimming left V 3 bases short and J 5 bases short, with 13 bases between. CDR3 sequence (DNA): TGTGCCAGCAGCTTGCCAGGTCCGGGAACTGAAGCTTTCTTT. Protein product: CASSLPGPGTEAFF.

This chain joins TRBV7-2 and TRBJ2-4; D uncertain. Trimming shortened V by 6 bases and J by 0 bases, and 9 bases separated the two germline ends. The CDR3 loop spans 14 amino acids. Germline V CDR1 and CDR2: SGHTA, FQGNSA. This CDR3 is CASRRDLAKNIQYF. CDR3 nucleotide sequence: TGTGCCAGCAGAAGAGACCTAGCCAAAAACATTCAGTACTTC.

The rearrangement joins TRBV4-1 to TRBJ2-7, with TRBD1 matching over 7 bases. From germline, CDR1 is MGHRA and CDR2 YSYEKL. This CDR3 region has 16 residues. The junction had 11 bases not matched to a gene; V was cut back by 5 bases and J by 1 base. CDR3 sequence (DNA): TGCGCCAGCAGCTTTAAACCGGGACAGACATCCTACGAGCAGTACTTC. Translated: CASSFKPGQTSYEQYF.